This T cell receptor beta chain is drawn from a study of beta chain features in type 1 diabetes. Background on the study: Cell yields, gender and age were similar in healthy donors and patients. The study's findings and limits: In cDNA sequencing, cells with high TCR expression could be over-represented. Patients' naive, central memory and Treg TCRB repertoires seemed closer to one another than those of healthy donors. Type 1 diabetes patients had moderately but significantly shorter TCRB CDR3s in all four CD4+ subsets. Patients and controls would be equally affected if PCR favored shorter templates.

This clone appeared a few times. Its antigen remains unidentified. The authors reverse transcribed all of the isolated RNA, so sequencing captured expressed TCRB transcripts. Profiling relied on immunoSEQ multiplex PCR, and the TCRdb table lists in-frame clones only, not all of them. The table has fewer than 400,000 clones, roughly a tenth seen once. Per germline, CDR1 MNHEY and CDR2 SMNVEV (reference sequence). The length of the CDR3 is 17 residues. After removal of 2 bases from V and 1 base from J, the junction contained 5 bases not matched to a gene. Sequenced material: central memory CD4+ T cells from blood. The TCR originated in a man aged 25-45 years with type 1 diabetes. This chain joins TRBV27 and TRBJ2-1; 10 nucleotides align to TRBD2. Here the CDR3 DNA reads TGTGCCAGCAGTTTACGAGTAGCGGGGGGTTCCTACAATGAGCAGTTCTTC. The encoded protein is CASSLRVAGGSYNEQFF.